This T cell receptor beta chain was captured in a study of cytomegalovirus exposure and HLA in healthy donors. PCR used 60 Vbeta primers and 13 Jbeta primers. Using immunoSEQ multiplex PCR, the repertoire was profiled, and TCRdb retains in-frame clones only, with some absent. The sample carries about 130,000 clones, around three quarters recorded once. The germline CDR1 and CDR2 sequences are SGHRS and YFSETQ. Trimming removed 3 bases at V and 4 bases at J, with 15 bases between. The CDR3 is made up of 15 amino acids. Sequencing was performed on PBMCs. The chain couples TRBV5-1 to TRBJ2-3, with D tentatively TRBD1 (6 bases). The clonotype comes from a male donor in good health and CMV-seronegative. The CDR3 spells CASSSGQPLADTQYF. CDR3 sequence (DNA): TGCGCCAGCAGCTCCGGACAGCCCTTGGCAGATACGCAGTATTTT.